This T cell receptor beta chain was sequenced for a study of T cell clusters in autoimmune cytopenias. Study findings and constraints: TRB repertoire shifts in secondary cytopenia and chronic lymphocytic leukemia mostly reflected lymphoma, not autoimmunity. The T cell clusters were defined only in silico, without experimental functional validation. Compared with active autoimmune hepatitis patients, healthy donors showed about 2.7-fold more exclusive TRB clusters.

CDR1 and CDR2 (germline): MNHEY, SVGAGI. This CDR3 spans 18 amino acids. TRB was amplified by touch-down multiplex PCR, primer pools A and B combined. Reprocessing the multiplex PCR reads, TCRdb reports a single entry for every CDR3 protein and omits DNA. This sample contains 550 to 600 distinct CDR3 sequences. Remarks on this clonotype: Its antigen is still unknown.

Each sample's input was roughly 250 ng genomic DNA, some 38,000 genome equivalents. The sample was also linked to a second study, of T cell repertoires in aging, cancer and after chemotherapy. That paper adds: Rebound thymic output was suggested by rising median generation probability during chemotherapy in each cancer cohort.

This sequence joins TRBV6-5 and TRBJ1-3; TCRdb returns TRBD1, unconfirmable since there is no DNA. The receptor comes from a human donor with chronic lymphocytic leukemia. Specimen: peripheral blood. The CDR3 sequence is CASSLSAQGGGSGNTIYF.